This entry lists 4 T cell receptor beta chains sequenced from one sample in a study of cytomegalovirus exposure and HLA in healthy donors. The PCR contained 60 Vbeta and 13 Jbeta primers. Clones were sequenced by immunoSEQ multiplex PCR, and TCRdb holds only the in-frame ones, with some missing. The sample contains 110,000 to 150,000 clones, less than 10% of which appear only once. What was sequenced was PBMCs. The origin of the receptors is a man in his fifties or sixties in good health and CMV-seronegative.

This rearrangement joins TRBV7-3 to TRBJ2-3, with 8 bases matching TRBD2. The CDR3 covers 14 residues. Germline assignment: CDR1 SGHTA and CDR2 FQGTGA. J gave up 3 bases and V 1 base, and 0 bases lay outside the gene matches. The CDR3 region is CASSLIAGTDTQYF. CDR3 nucleotide sequence: TGTGCCAGCAGCTTAATAGCGGGAACAGATACGCAGTATTTT.

This rearrangement joins TRBV6-1 to TRBJ2-5; TRBD2 agrees at 9 bases. CDR3 length: 14 amino acids. Trimming took 4 bases from V and 5 from J; bases not matched to a gene: 5. The germline CDR1 and CDR2 sequences are MNHNS and SASEGT. In DNA form, the CDR3 reads TGTGCCAGCAGTGGCCTAGCGGGGAGGGAGACCCAGTACTTC. This encodes CASSGLAGRETQYF.

The chain has TRBV5-1 and TRBJ2-7; 7 nucleotides match TRBD1. Germline V gives CDR1 SGHRS, CDR2 YFSETQ. V trimming: 0 bases; J trimming: 5 bases; junction bases outside the gene matches: 8. This CDR3 has 15 amino acids. As DNA, the CDR3 is TGCGCCAGCAGCTTGGGACAGGGTGTTGCCCACGAGCAGTACTTC. Residues: CASSLGQGVAHEQYF.

The chain has TRBV5-1 and TRBJ2-1; 9 bases line up with TRBD1. V shed 2 bases and J 5 bases; nucleotides not matched to a gene: 8. Germline CDR1 is SGHRS and CDR2 is YFSETQ. The length of the CDR3 is 16 residues. The CDR3 is CASSFRPGQGDNEQFF. In DNA form, the CDR3 reads TGCGCCAGCAGCTTCCGGCCGGGACAGGGTGACAATGAGCAGTTCTTC.